This T cell receptor (beta chain) comes out of a study of T cells in Graves' hyperthyroidism and ophthalmopathy. Amplified TCR beta CDR3 regions derived from RNA transcripts. During a first-round RT-PCR of the TCR CDR3, the HTBI primer set was used. TCRdb independently ran MiXCR on the multiplex PCR reads; one entry per CDR3 protein. The sample holds a few hundred thousand distinct CDR3 sequences, 13% to 15% seen once. A note on this clonotype: Its target is unknown.

From around 11 ml of fresh peripheral blood, PBMCs were isolated. The V gene lost 1 base and the J gene lost 7 bases, with 8 bases spanning the gap. The length of the CDR3 is 13 residues. Germline CDR1 reads LNHNV; CDR2 reads YYDKDF (reference sequence). Whole-study findings and limits: It was a median approximately 6 months before onset that the model predicted ophthalmopathy.

The receptor was derived from a woman aged 45-65 years with Graves' hyperthyroidism that later progressed to Graves' ophthalmopathy. The specimen sequenced was blood. The rearrangement uses TRBV15 and TRBJ1-5; D not resolved. The DNA for the CDR3 is TGTGCCACCAGCAGAGTTCGACACCAGCCCCAGCATTTT. As protein: CATSRVRHQPQHF.